A selection of T cell receptor beta chains follows, all from one sample in a study of T cell responses to AZD1222 COVID-19 vaccine. Produced via immunoSEQ multiplex PCR; TCRdb's table is partial and in-frame only. The profile shows more than 150,000 clones, about 87% of them singletons. The source material was peripheral blood, sampled on day 0 of AZD1222 vaccination. These receptors came from an adult in good health. CDR3s include the opening cysteine and the closing phenylalanine or tryptophan. Each record gives: J gene, V gene, clone size, D gene, CDR3 DNA, CDR3 protein. D genes are given only for firm matches. The size of a clone is reported for some rows only, either as once, few or many, or as a class for expanded clones.

>TRBJ2-7|TRBV11-3|once|.
TGTGCCAGCAGCTTAGTCTTTCAACGGCCGAGCTTACACGAGCAGTACTTC
CASSLVFQRPSLHEQYF
>TRBJ1-2|TRBV28|.|TRBD1
TGTGCCAGCAGGAAGGGACAGCGGGACTATGGCTACACCTTC
CASRKGQRDYGYTF
>TRBJ1-5|TRBV28|.|TRBD1
TGTGCCAGCAGTTCCCCCGGGACAGGGGTTCAGCCCCAGCATTTT
CASSSPGTGVQPQHF
>TRBJ2-2|TRBV7-2|.|.
TGTGCCAGCAGCCCGACTAGTAAGGGGTCCGGGGAGCTGTTTTTT
CASSPTSKGSGELFF
>TRBJ2-7|TRBV6-5|.|TRBD2
TGTGCCAGCAGTTACTCAGCGGGGGGCTACGAGCAGTACTTC
CASSYSAGGYEQYF
>TRBJ2-3|TRBV7-9|.|.
TGTGCCAGCAGCTTAAACCCCTTTGCCGCCAGCACAGATACGCAGTATTTT
CASSLNPFAASTDTQYF
>TRBJ2-5|TRBV12-3/TRBV12-4|.|.
TGTGCCACCACCAGGAGGGTTGAGACCCAGTACTTC
CATTRRVETQYF
>TRBJ1-1|TRBV5-1|.|.
TGCGCCAGCCCCAGGACAGAAATGAACACTGAAGCTTTCTTT
CASPRTEMNTEAFF
>TRBJ2-7|TRBV5-1|.|.
TGCGCCAGCAGCTTGAACTATGACAAGGGTTACGAGCAGTACTTC
CASSLNYDKGYEQYF
>TRBJ1-2|TRBV3-1/TRBV3-2|.|.
TGTGCCAGCAGCCAAGATAGTGGTGCCTCAGGTGGCTACACCTTC
CASSQDSGASGGYTF
>TRBJ2-4|TRBV5-1|.|.
TGCGCCAGCAGCTTGGGGACCCCGGCCGAAAACATTCAGTACTTC
CASSLGTPAENIQYF
>TRBJ1-4|TRBV6-6|.|.
TGTGCCAGCAGTTACACGGGGCAGGGCGGAGAAAAACTGTTTTTT
CASSYTGQGGEKLFF
>TRBJ2-7|TRBV12-3/TRBV12-4|.|.
TGTGCCAGCAGCCCAACAGCCTACGAGCAGTACTTC
CASSPTAYEQYF
>TRBJ2-3|TRBV11-2|.|.
TGTGCCAGCAGCTTCTGGCAGGGCCCCACAGATACGCAGTATTTT
CASSFWQGPTDTQYF